The T cell receptor (beta chain) described here comes from a study of control samples from healthy donors and cancer patients. Libraries were prepared by immunoSEQ multiplex PCR; TCRdb keeps only in-frame clonotypes and omits some of them. This sample has 150,000 to 200,000 clones, with around nine tenths found just once. Material for sequencing was blood. This TCR was recovered from a woman aged 25 to 45 in good health.

The CDR3 DNA sequence: TGTGCCAGCAGCCAATCAGAAGTGCAGAACACTGAAGCTTTCTTT. Amino acids: CASSQSEVQNTEAFF. The chain recombines TRBV3-1 (or the pseudogene TRBV3-2) with TRBJ1-1, with no clear D. With 2 bases removed from V and 1 base from J, the gap between germline ends came to 11 bases. From germline, CDR1 is LGHDT and CDR2 YNNKEL (reference sequence). This CDR3 region has 15 residues.